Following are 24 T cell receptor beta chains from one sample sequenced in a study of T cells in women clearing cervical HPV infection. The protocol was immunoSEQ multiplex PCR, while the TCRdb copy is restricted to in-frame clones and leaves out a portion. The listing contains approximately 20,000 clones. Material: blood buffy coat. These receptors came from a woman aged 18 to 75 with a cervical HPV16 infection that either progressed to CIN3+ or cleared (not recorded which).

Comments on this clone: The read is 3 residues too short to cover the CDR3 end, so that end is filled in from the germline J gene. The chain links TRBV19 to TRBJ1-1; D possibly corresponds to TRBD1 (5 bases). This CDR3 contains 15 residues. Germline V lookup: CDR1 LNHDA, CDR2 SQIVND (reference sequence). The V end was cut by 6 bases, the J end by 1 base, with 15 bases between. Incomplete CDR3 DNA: TGTGCCAGTAGCCGCAATGGACAAACGAACACTGAA. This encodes CASSRNGQTNTE. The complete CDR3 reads CASSRNGQTNTEAFF. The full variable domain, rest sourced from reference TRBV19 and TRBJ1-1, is DGGITQSPKYLFRKEGQNVTLSCEQNLNHDAMYWYRQDPGQGLRLIYYSQIVNDFQKGDIAEGYSVSREKKESFPLTVTSAQKNPTAFYLCASSRNGQTNTEAFFGQGTRLTVV.

The sequenced CDR3 bases are TGCAGTGTAACGAGCCCGACGGGGGGCTTCGGGAAGACC. Protein product: CSVTSPTGGFGKT. The whole CDR3 sequence is CSVTSPTGGFGKTQYF. The chain carries TRBV20-1 and TRBJ2-5, with D possibly matching TRBD2 (7 bases). The missing CDR3 end, 3 residues past where the read stops, is filled in from the germline J gene. This CDR3 comprises 16 residues. The V end was cut by 7 bases, the J end by 6 bases, with 27 bases between. CDR1 and CDR2 (germline): DFQATT, SNEGSKA (reference sequence).

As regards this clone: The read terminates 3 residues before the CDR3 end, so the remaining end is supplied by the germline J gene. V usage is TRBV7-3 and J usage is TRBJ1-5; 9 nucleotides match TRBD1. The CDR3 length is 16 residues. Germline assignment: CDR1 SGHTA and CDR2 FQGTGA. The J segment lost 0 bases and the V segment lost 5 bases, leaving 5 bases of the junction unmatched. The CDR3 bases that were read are TGTGCCAGCAGCCCGGGGACAGGGAATAGCAATCAGCCC. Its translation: CASSPGTGNSNQP. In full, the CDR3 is CASSPGTGNSNQPQHF.

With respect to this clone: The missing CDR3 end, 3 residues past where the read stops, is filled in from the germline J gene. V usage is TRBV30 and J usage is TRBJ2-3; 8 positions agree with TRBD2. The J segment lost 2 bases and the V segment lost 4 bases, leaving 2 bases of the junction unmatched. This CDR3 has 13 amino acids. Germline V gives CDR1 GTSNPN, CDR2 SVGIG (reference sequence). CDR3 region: CAWTAGATDTQYF. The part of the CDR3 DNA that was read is TGTGCCTGGACAGCGGGGGCCACAGATACG.

The sequenced CDR3 bases are TGTGCCAGCAGCTTGAGGGCCCCGTCGGCCAAAAACATT. This encodes CASSLRAPSAKNI. The entire CDR3 sequence reads CASSLRAPSAKNIQYF. J is TRBJ2-4 and V is TRBV7-8, with TRBD2 as a possible D gene (5 bases). Read coverage stops 3 residues before the CDR3 terminus; the germline J gene supplies the remainder. V lost 3 bases and J 1 base, leaving 13 bases between the germline ends. This CDR3 has 16 amino acids. Germline V gives CDR1 SGHVS, CDR2 FQNEAQ.

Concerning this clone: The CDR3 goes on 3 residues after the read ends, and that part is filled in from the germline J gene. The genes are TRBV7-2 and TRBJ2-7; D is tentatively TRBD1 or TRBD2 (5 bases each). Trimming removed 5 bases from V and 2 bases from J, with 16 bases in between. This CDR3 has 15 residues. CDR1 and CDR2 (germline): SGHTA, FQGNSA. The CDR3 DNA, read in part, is TGTGCCAGCAGCCGAACACGAGAGGGGCCCTACGAG. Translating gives CASSRTREGPYE. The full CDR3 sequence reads CASSRTREGPYEQYF.

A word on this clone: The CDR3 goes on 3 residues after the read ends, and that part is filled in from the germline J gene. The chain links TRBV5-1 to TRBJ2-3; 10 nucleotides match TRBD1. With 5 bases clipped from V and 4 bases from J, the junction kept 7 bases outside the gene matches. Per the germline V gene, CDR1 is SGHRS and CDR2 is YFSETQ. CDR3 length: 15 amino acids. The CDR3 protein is CASRNRDRGSDTQYF. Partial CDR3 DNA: TGCGCCAGCAGGAATCGGGACAGGGGTTCAGATACG.

CDR3 loop: CASSRDIGYEQYF. Incomplete CDR3 DNA: TGTGCCAGCAGCCGGGACATCGGATACGAG. The J gene is TRBJ2-7, the V gene TRBV7-2; perhaps TRBD1 as D (6 bases). The observed sequence ends 3 residues before the CDR3 terminus, with the missing tail filled in from the germline J gene. Germline loops: CDR1 SGHTA, CDR2 FQGNSA. The ends were cut back, 5 bases at V and 4 bases at J, with 12 bases in the middle. The CDR3 is 13 amino acids.

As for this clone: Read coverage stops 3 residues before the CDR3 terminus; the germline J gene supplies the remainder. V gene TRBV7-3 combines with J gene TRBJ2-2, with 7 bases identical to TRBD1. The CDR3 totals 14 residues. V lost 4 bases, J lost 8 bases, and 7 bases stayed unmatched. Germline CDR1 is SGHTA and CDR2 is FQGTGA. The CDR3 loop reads CASSWDSGKGELFF. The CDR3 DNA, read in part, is TGTGCCAGCAGCTGGGACAGTGGAAAGGGGGAG.

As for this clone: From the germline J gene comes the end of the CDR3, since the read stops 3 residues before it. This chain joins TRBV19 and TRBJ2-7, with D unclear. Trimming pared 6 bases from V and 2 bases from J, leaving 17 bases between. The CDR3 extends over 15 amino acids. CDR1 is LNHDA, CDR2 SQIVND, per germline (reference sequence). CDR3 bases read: TGTGCCAGTAGCAGCTCGACTGGGTCCACCTACGAG. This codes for CASSSSTGSTYE. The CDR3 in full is CASSSSTGSTYEQYF.

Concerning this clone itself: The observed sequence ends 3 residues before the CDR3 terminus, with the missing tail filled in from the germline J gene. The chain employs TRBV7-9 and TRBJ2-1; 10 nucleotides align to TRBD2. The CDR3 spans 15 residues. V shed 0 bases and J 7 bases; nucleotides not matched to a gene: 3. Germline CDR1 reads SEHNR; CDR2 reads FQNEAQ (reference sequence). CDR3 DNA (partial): TGTGCCAGCAGCTTAGCACTAGCGGGGTGGAATGAG. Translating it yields CASSLALAGWNE. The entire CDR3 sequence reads CASSLALAGWNEQFF.

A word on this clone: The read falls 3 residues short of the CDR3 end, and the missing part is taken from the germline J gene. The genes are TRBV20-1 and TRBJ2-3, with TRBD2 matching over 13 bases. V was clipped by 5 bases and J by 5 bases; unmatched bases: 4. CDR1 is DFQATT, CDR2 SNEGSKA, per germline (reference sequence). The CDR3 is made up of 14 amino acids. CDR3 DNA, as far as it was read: TGCAGTGCTTCACTAGCGGGGGGGGTAGATACG. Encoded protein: CSASLAGGVDT. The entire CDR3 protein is CSASLAGGVDTQYF.

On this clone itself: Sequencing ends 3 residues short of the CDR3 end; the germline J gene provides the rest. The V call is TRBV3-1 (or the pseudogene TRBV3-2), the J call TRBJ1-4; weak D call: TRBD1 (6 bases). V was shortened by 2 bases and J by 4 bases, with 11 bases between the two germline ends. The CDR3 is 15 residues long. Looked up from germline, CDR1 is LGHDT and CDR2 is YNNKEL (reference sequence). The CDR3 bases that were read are TGTGCCAGCAGCCAACGAGGGGGATATAATGAAAAA. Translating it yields CASSQRGGYNEK. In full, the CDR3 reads CASSQRGGYNEKLFF.

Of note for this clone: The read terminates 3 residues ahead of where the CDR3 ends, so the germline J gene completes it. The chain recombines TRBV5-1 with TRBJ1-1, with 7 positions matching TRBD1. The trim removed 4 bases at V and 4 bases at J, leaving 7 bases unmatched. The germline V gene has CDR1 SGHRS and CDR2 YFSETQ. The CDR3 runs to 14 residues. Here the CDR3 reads CASSGGQEGTEAFF. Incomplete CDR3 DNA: TGCGCCAGCAGCGGCGGACAGGAGGGCACTGAA.

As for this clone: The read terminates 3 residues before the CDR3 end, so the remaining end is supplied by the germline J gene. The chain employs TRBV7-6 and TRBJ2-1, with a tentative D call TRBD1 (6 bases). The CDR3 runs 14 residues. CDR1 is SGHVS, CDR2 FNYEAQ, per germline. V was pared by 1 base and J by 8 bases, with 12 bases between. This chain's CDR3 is CASSLVVGADEQFF. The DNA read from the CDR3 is TGTGCCAGCAGCTTAGTTGTGGGGGCCGATGAG.

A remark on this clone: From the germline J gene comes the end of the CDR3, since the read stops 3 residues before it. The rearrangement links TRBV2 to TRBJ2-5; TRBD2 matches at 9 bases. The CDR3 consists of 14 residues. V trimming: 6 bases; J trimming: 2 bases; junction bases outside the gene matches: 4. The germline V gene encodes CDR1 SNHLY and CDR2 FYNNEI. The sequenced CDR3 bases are TGTGCCAGCAGAGAGGGACTAGCTCAAGAGACC. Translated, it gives CASREGLAQET. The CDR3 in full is CASREGLAQETQYF.

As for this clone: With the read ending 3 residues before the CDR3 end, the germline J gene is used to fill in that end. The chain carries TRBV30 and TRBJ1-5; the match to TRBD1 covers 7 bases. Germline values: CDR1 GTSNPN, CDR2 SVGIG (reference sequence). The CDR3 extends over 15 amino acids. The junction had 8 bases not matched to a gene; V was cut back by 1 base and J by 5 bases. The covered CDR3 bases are TGTGCCTGGAGTGGACAGGGAAGAATTGATCAGCCC. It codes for CAWSGQGRIDQP. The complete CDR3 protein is CAWSGQGRIDQPQHF.

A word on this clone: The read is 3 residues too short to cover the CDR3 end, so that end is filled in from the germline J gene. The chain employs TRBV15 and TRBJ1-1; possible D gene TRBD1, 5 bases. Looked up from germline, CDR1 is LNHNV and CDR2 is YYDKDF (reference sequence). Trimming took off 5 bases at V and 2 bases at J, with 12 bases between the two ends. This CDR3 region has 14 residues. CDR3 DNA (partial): TGTGCCACCAGCCCGAGACAGAGAAACACTGAA. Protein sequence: CATSPRQRNTE. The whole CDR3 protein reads CATSPRQRNTEAFF. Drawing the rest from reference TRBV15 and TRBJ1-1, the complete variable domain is DAMVIQNPRYQVTQFGKPVTLSCSQTLNHNVMYWYQQKSSQAPKLLFHYYDKDFNNEADTPDNFQSRRPNTSFCFLDIRSPGLGDTAMYLCATSPRQRNTEAFFGQGTRLTVV.

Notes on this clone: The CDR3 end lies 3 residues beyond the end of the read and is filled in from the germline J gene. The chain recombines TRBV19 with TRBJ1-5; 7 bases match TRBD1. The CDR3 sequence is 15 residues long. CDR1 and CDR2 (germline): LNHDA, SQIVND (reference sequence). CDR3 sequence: CASSITGAAAPPQHF. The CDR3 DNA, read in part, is TGTGCCAGTAGTATAACAGGGGCCGCCGCCCCCCCC. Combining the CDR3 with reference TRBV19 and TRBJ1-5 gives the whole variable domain DGGITQSPKYLFRKEGQNVTLSCEQNLNHDAMYWYRQDPGQGLRLIYYSQIVNDFQKGDIAEGYSVSREKKESFPLTVTSAQKNPTAFYLCASSITGAAAPPQHFGDGTRLSIL.

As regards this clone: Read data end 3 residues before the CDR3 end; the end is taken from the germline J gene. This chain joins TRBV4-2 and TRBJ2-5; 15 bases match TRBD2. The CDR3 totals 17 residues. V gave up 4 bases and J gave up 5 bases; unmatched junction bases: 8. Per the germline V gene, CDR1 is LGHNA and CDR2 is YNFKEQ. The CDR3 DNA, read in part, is TGTGCCAGCAGCCCCGGGACTAGCGGGGGGTTCGGGGAGACC. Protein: CASSPGTSGGFGET. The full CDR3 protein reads CASSPGTSGGFGETQYF.

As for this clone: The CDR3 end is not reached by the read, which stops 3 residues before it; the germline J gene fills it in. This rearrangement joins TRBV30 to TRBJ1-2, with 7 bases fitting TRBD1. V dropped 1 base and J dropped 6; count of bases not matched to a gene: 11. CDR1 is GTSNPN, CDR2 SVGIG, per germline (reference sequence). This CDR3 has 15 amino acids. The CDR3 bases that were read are TGTGCCTGGAGTGCCGCAGACAGGGCGCCTCATGGC. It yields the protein CAWSAADRAPHG. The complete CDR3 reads CAWSAADRAPHGYTF.

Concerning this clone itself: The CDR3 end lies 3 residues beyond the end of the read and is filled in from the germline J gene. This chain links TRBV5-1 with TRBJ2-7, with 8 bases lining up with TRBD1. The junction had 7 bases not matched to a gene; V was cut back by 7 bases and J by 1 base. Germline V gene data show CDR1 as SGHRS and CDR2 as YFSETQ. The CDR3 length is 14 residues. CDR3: CASGQGSLSYEQYF. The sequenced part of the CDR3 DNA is TGCGCCAGCGGACAGGGTTCCTTATCCTACGAG.

The CDR3 spells CASSPGLQETQYF. Partial CDR3 DNA: TGTGCCAGCAGCCCGGGACTCCAAGAGACC. The chain combines TRBV7-6 with TRBJ2-5, with D perhaps TRBD2 (6 bases). The CDR3 extends 3 residues past the end of the read, so its final part is completed from the germline J gene. Trimming took off 5 bases at V and 1 base at J, with 8 bases between the two ends. Germline CDR1 reads SGHVS; CDR2 reads FNYEAQ. The CDR3 has 13 amino acids.

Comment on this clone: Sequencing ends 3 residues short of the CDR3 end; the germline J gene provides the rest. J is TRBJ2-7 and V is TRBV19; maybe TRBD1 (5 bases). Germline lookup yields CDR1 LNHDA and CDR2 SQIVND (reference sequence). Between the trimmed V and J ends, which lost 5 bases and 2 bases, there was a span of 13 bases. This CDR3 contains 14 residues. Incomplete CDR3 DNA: TGTGCCAGTAGTTCCGGACATTCCACCTACGAG. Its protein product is CASSSGHSTYE. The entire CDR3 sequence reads CASSSGHSTYEQYF. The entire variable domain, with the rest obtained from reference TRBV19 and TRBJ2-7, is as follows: DGGITQSPKYLFRKEGQNVTLSCEQNLNHDAMYWYRQDPGQGLRLIYYSQIVNDFQKGDIAEGYSVSREKKESFPLTVTSAQKNPTAFYLCASSSGHSTYEQYFGPGTRLTVT.